Listed below are T cell receptor beta chains from one sample, sequenced in a study of CD8+ T cells in alopecia areata. The repertoire was sequenced with immunoSEQ multiplex PCR; TCRdb's copy has only in-frame clones and lacks some. The sample has 45,000 to 70,000 clones, about 96% seen once. The starting material was CD8+ T cells sorted from blood, obtained at week 0. These receptor sequences come from a human donor with alopecia areata. Both conserved end residues are part of each CDR3. Fields, in order: D gene, V gene, clone size, J gene, CDR3 DNA, CDR3 protein. A D gene is named only where the DNA matches it firmly. Clone size is not always given. Where it is, it says once, few, many or a class for expanded clones.

d_gene: NA
v_gene: TRBV9
abundance: NA
j_gene: TRBJ2-7
CDR3nt: TGTGCCAGCAGCTTCAGGACGGGGAGCTCCTACGAGCAGTACTTC
CDR3aa: CASSFRTGSSYEQYF

d_gene: NA
v_gene: TRBV6-6
abundance: NA
j_gene: TRBJ2-1
CDR3nt: TGTGCCAGCAGTTACTTACATGATGAGCAGTTCTTC
CDR3aa: CASSYLHDEQFF

d_gene: NA
v_gene: TRBV19
abundance: NA
j_gene: TRBJ1-2
CDR3nt: TGTGCCAGTAGTATAGCGTCGTCGGATGGCTACACCTTC
CDR3aa: CASSIASSDGYTF

d_gene: NA
v_gene: TRBV11-2
abundance: NA
j_gene: TRBJ1-5
CDR3nt: TGTGCCAGCAGCCAAACCGGACAGCCCCAGCATTTT
CDR3aa: CASSQTGQPQHF

d_gene: TRBD1
v_gene: TRBV9
abundance: NA
j_gene: TRBJ2-2
CDR3nt: TGTGCCAGCAGCGCACTCGACAGGGGATTGGCCGGGGAGCTGTTTTTT
CDR3aa: CASSALDRGLAGELFF

d_gene: NA
v_gene: TRBV7-8
abundance: NA
j_gene: TRBJ2-7
CDR3nt: TGTGCCAGCAGGTTGACGACAGGTTCCCACGAGCAGTACTTC
CDR3aa: CASRLTTGSHEQYF

d_gene: TRBD2
v_gene: TRBV5-6
abundance: NA
j_gene: TRBJ2-3
CDR3nt: TGTGCCAGCAGCTTTCTGGCTAGCGGGGGGTTTAGCACAGATACGCAGTATTTT
CDR3aa: CASSFLASGGFSTDTQYF

d_gene: NA
v_gene: TRBV19
abundance: NA
j_gene: TRBJ1-2
CDR3nt: TGTGCCAGTAGTCCACCGGGCTCGACAGACGGCTACACCTTC
CDR3aa: CASSPPGSTDGYTF

d_gene: TRBD1
v_gene: TRBV5-1
abundance: NA
j_gene: TRBJ1-1
CDR3nt: TGCGCCAGCAGCTTGAGGGGACAGGGAAACACTGAAGCTTTCTTT
CDR3aa: CASSLRGQGNTEAFF

d_gene: TRBD1
v_gene: TRBV27
abundance: NA
j_gene: TRBJ1-4
CDR3nt: TGTGCCAGCAGTCTGACTACAGGGGGCGCGAATGAAAAACTGTTTTTT
CDR3aa: CASSLTTGGANEKLFF

d_gene: TRBD1
v_gene: TRBV29-1
abundance: once
j_gene: TRBJ2-2
CDR3nt: TGCAGCGCCGCAGGGGGCGGCGGGGAGCTGTTTTTT
CDR3aa: CSAAGGGGELFF

d_gene: TRBD1
v_gene: TRBV7-9
abundance: once
j_gene: TRBJ1-5
CDR3nt: TGTGCCAGCAGCCCCTGGACAGGGGAAGGCAATCAGCCCCAGCATTTT
CDR3aa: CASSPWTGEGNQPQHF

d_gene: NA
v_gene: TRBV9
abundance: NA
j_gene: TRBJ2-1
CDR3nt: TGTGCCAGCAGCGGGACCAACGACAATGAGCAGTTCTTC
CDR3aa: CASSGTNDNEQFF

d_gene: TRBD1
v_gene: TRBV15
abundance: NA
j_gene: TRBJ2-1
CDR3nt: TGTGCCACCAGCAGAACAGGGGGCACCTACAATGAGCAGTTCTTC
CDR3aa: CATSRTGGTYNEQFF

d_gene: NA
v_gene: TRBV2
abundance: NA
j_gene: TRBJ2-7
CDR3nt: TGTGCCAGCACCGGGGCAGGCCTGAGCTCCTACGAGCAGTACTTC
CDR3aa: CASTGAGLSSYEQYF

d_gene: TRBD2
v_gene: TRBV5-4
abundance: NA
j_gene: TRBJ2-3
CDR3nt: TGTGCCAGCAGCCGGGACTACACAGATACGCAGTATTTT
CDR3aa: CASSRDYTDTQYF

d_gene: NA
v_gene: TRBV27
abundance: NA
j_gene: TRBJ2-3
CDR3nt: TGTGCCAGCAGTTCCGACACAGATACGCAGTATTTT
CDR3aa: CASSSDTDTQYF

d_gene: NA
v_gene: TRBV5-4
abundance: NA
j_gene: TRBJ1-1
CDR3nt: TGTGCCAGCACCCAGGGAACTGAAGCTTTCTTT
CDR3aa: CASTQGTEAFF

d_gene: TRBD1
v_gene: TRBV6-5
abundance: once
j_gene: TRBJ2-1
CDR3nt: TGTGCCAGCAGTTACTCTGGGACAGGGGGGAATGAGCAGTTCTTC
CDR3aa: CASSYSGTGGNEQFF

d_gene: TRBD1
v_gene: TRBV29-1
abundance: NA
j_gene: TRBJ2-7
CDR3nt: TGCAGCGTTGCCGGGACAGGGGGACACCGGCCCTACGAGCAGTACTTC
CDR3aa: CSVAGTGGHRPYEQYF

d_gene: NA
v_gene: TRBV19
abundance: NA
j_gene: TRBJ2-3
CDR3nt: TGTGCCAGCTCCTCCCCCGGGACAAGCACAGATACGCAGTATTTT
CDR3aa: CASSSPGTSTDTQYF

d_gene: TRBD1
v_gene: TRBV28
abundance: NA
j_gene: TRBJ1-5
CDR3nt: TGTGCCAGCAGGTGGACAGGGGGAAGCAATCAGCCCCAGCATTTT
CDR3aa: CASRWTGGSNQPQHF

d_gene: NA
v_gene: TRBV2
abundance: NA
j_gene: TRBJ2-7
CDR3nt: TGTGCCAGCACCTGGGACTCCGCGGGCTACGAGCAGTACTTC
CDR3aa: CASTWDSAGYEQYF

d_gene: NA
v_gene: TRBV4-1
abundance: NA
j_gene: TRBJ1-4
CDR3nt: TGCGCCAGCAGCCAAGATTCCCCAGGGCGTGAAAAACTGTTTTTT
CDR3aa: CASSQDSPGREKLFF

d_gene: NA
v_gene: TRBV6-6
abundance: NA
j_gene: TRBJ1-1
CDR3nt: TGTGCCAGCAGTTACGGGTCGGGGCCTGAAGCTTTCTTT
CDR3aa: CASSYGSGPEAFF

d_gene: NA
v_gene: TRBV27
abundance: NA
j_gene: TRBJ1-5
CDR3nt: TGTGCCAGCAGTATCCAGGGGTCCTTCAATCAGCCCCAGCATTTT
CDR3aa: CASSIQGSFNQPQHF

d_gene: NA
v_gene: TRBV7-2
abundance: NA
j_gene: TRBJ1-1
CDR3nt: TGTGCCAGCAGCTTAGCGGAGGGAGTTGGTGAAGCTTTCTTT
CDR3aa: CASSLAEGVGEAFF

d_gene: NA
v_gene: TRBV5-1
abundance: NA
j_gene: TRBJ1-5
CDR3nt: TGCGCCAGCAGCTTGGATGGGTCCAGGAATCAGCCCCAGCATTTT
CDR3aa: CASSLDGSRNQPQHF

d_gene: TRBD2
v_gene: TRBV27
abundance: NA
j_gene: TRBJ2-3
CDR3nt: TGTGCCAGCACAAATCTGGGGACTAGCGGGACTAGCACAGATACGCAGTATTTT
CDR3aa: CASTNLGTSGTSTDTQYF

d_gene: NA
v_gene: TRBV7-2
abundance: NA
j_gene: TRBJ2-1
CDR3nt: TGTGCCAGCAGCTTAGTTGATGGCAATGAGCAGTTCTTC
CDR3aa: CASSLVDGNEQFF

d_gene: NA
v_gene: TRBV7-9
abundance: NA
j_gene: TRBJ2-1
CDR3nt: TGTGCCAGCAGCTTTGGGGGGAATTCAAATGAGCAGTTCTTC
CDR3aa: CASSFGGNSNEQFF

d_gene: NA
v_gene: TRBV4-1
abundance: NA
j_gene: TRBJ2-7
CDR3nt: TGCGCCAGCAGCCAGGTGGGGGCATACTACGAGCAGTACTTC
CDR3aa: CASSQVGAYYEQYF

d_gene: NA
v_gene: TRBV29-1
abundance: NA
j_gene: TRBJ2-3
CDR3nt: TGCAGCGTTGTTTCGCCGGGGTCTGGGGCAGATACGCAGTATTTT
CDR3aa: CSVVSPGSGADTQYF

d_gene: TRBD2
v_gene: TRBV5-4
abundance: NA
j_gene: TRBJ2-3
CDR3nt: TGTGCCAGCAGCCAAGAAGCGGGGACTAGCGGGGAGGCAGATACGCAGTATTTT
CDR3aa: CASSQEAGTSGEADTQYF

d_gene: NA
v_gene: TRBV6-1
abundance: NA
j_gene: TRBJ1-1
CDR3nt: TGTGCCAGCAGGTCAGGGGTGAACACTGAAGCTTTCTTT
CDR3aa: CASRSGVNTEAFF

d_gene: NA
v_gene: TRBV4-1
abundance: NA
j_gene: TRBJ2-7
CDR3nt: TGCGCCAGCAGCCCCGGCAGGGACTACGAGCAGTACTTC
CDR3aa: CASSPGRDYEQYF

d_gene: TRBD2
v_gene: TRBV4-3
abundance: once
j_gene: TRBJ2-5
CDR3nt: TGCGCCAGCAGCCAGGAGCGGGGAGGAGAGACCCAGTACTTC
CDR3aa: CASSQERGGETQYF

d_gene: TRBD2
v_gene: TRBV4-2
abundance: NA
j_gene: TRBJ2-1
CDR3nt: TGTGCCAGCAGCCAAGAGCTAGCGGGGGCCCCATTTGAGCAGTTCTTC
CDR3aa: CASSQELAGAPFEQFF

d_gene: NA
v_gene: TRBV4-3
abundance: once
j_gene: TRBJ1-2
CDR3nt: TGCGCCAGCAGCCAAGGGTCGAACATACGAGAATTCTATGGCTACACCTTC
CDR3aa: CASSQGSNIREFYGYTF

d_gene: NA
v_gene: TRBV4-2
abundance: NA
j_gene: TRBJ1-4
CDR3nt: TGTGCCAGCAGCCAAGAGAGGGGCACCGTTGAAAAACTGTTTTTT
CDR3aa: CASSQERGTVEKLFF

d_gene: NA
v_gene: TRBV4-1
abundance: NA
j_gene: TRBJ2-2
CDR3nt: TGCGCCAGCAGCCTCGGCCTCACCGGGGAGCTGTTTTTT
CDR3aa: CASSLGLTGELFF

d_gene: NA
v_gene: TRBV9
abundance: NA
j_gene: TRBJ2-2
CDR3nt: TGTGCCAGCAGCGCTCCCTTGGGGGCGGGGGAGCTGTTTTTT
CDR3aa: CASSAPLGAGELFF

d_gene: TRBD2
v_gene: TRBV6-1
abundance: once
j_gene: TRBJ2-4
CDR3nt: TGTGCCAGCAGCGGCCAGGGAGGGAACATTCAGTACTTC
CDR3aa: CASSGQGGNIQYF

d_gene: TRBD1
v_gene: TRBV4-3
abundance: NA
j_gene: TRBJ2-3
CDR3nt: TGCGCCAGCAGCCCGGACAGGGCTAACACAGATACGCAGTATTTT
CDR3aa: CASSPDRANTDTQYF

d_gene: NA
v_gene: TRBV21-1
abundance: NA
j_gene: TRBJ1-1
CDR3nt: TGTGCCAGCAGCAAAAGAGGGTTACAGGGGACCTCTGAAGCTTTCTTT
CDR3aa: CASSKRGLQGTSEAFF

d_gene: TRBD1
v_gene: TRBV7-8
abundance: NA
j_gene: TRBJ2-2
CDR3nt: TGTGCCAGCAGTTTAACAGGGGGCGCGATCGTTGCGAACACCGGGGAGCTGTTTTTT
CDR3aa: CASSLTGGAIVANTGELFF

d_gene: TRBD1
v_gene: TRBV6-6
abundance: NA
j_gene: TRBJ2-6
CDR3nt: TGTGCCAGCACCCAGGGGGCGGGTGGGGCCAACGTCCTGACTTTC
CDR3aa: CASTQGAGGANVLTF

d_gene: NA
v_gene: TRBV12-5
abundance: NA
j_gene: TRBJ2-5
CDR3nt: TGTGCTAGTGGTTCATCCCGGGTAGGGGCCCTGGGGACCCAGTACTTC
CDR3aa: CASGSSRVGALGTQYF

d_gene: NA
v_gene: TRBV7-2
abundance: NA
j_gene: TRBJ2-3
CDR3nt: TGTGCCAGCAGTTCAAGAGTGGGAGATACGCAGTATTTT
CDR3aa: CASSSRVGDTQYF

d_gene: NA
v_gene: TRBV6-5
abundance: once
j_gene: TRBJ2-4
CDR3nt: TGTGCCAGCAGTCCGACTATCTTAGCCAAAAACATTCAGTACTTC
CDR3aa: CASSPTILAKNIQYF